A selection of T cell receptor beta chains follows, all from one sample in a study of blood T cell repertoires in COVID-19. Clones were read by immunoSEQ multiplex PCR, and TCRdb kept only the in-frame ones, dropping some. The sample yields about 300,000 clones, around 90% seen once. Sequences were obtained from PBMCs or T cells enriched from blood (not recorded which). The receptors originated from a woman in her twenties or thirties who had recovered from COVID-19. Both conserved end residues are part of each CDR3. The order of the fields is V gene, D gene, clone size, J gene, CDR3 DNA, CDR3 protein. D genes are given only for firm matches. A clone size is listed for some rows: how often the clone was seen (once, few, many), or a class if it is expanded.

TRBV7-7	TRBD2	.	TRBJ2-1	TGTGCTAGCAGTGCGGGGGGGCATGAGCAGTTCTTC	CASSAGGHEQFF
TRBV19	TRBD1	.	TRBJ2-3	TGTGCCACCAGGGCGACAGGGGGCCCTGTAGATACGCAGTATTTT	CATRATGGPVDTQYF
TRBV6-6	TRBD1	.	TRBJ1-5	TGTGCCAGCAGGGATGCCGGGACAGGGTGGGCCCAGCATTTT	CASRDAGTGWAQHF
TRBV4-3	TRBD1	once	TRBJ1-4	TGCGCCAGCAGCCAGCAGACAGGGGCGGGTGAAAAACTGTTTTTT	CASSQQTGAGEKLFF
TRBV2	TRBD1	.	TRBJ1-4	TGTGCCAGCAGTGAAGGGAAGGGGGCGGGCACTAATGAAAAACTGTTTTTT	CASSEGKGAGTNEKLFF
TRBV11-2	.	.	TRBJ2-7	TGTGCCAGCGGACGAGGGACATCGACCCTCTCCTACGAGCAGTACTTC	CASGRGTSTLSYEQYF
TRBV6-5	.	once	TRBJ1-3	TGTGCCAGCAGTTATTGGGATTTGAGGGCCGGAAACACCATATATTTT	CASSYWDLRAGNTIYF
TRBV19	TRBD2	.	TRBJ2-1	TGTGCCAGTAGTATTGGACTAGCGGGGGTCGAGCAGTTCTTC	CASSIGLAGVEQFF
TRBV11-3	TRBD1	.	TRBJ1-2	TGTGCCAGCAGGACAGGGAACTATGGCTACACCTTC	CASRTGNYGYTF
TRBV4-1	.	.	TRBJ1-1	TGCGCCAGCAGCCAAGATCGATTCGGGGGGGACACTGAAGCTTTCTTT	CASSQDRFGGDTEAFF
TRBV19	TRBD1	.	TRBJ1-1	TGTGCCAGTAGTATGGGTGACAGGGGTACTGAAGCTTTCTTT	CASSMGDRGTEAFF
TRBV19	TRBD2	.	TRBJ2-1	TGTGCCAGTAGTATGGGGACTAGCGGGGGGCCGGCCTACAATGAGCAGTTCTTC	CASSMGTSGGPAYNEQFF
TRBV5-1	TRBD2	.	TRBJ2-2	TGCGCCAGCAGCATATTAGCGGGTTTGGACACCGGGGAGCTGTTTTTT	CASSILAGLDTGELFF
TRBV9	.	.	TRBJ2-3	TGTGCCAGCAGCCCCAGTGTTAGCACAGATACGCAGTATTTT	CASSPSVSTDTQYF
TRBV6-5	.	.	TRBJ1-5	TGTGCCAGCAGTCCCTACAGGTCGGTCGGGCAGCCCCAGCATTTT	CASSPYRSVGQPQHF
TRBV27	TRBD1	.	TRBJ1-2	TGTGCCAGCAGTTTAAAGGGACAGGGTGGAGAGTATGGCTACACCTTC	CASSLKGQGGEYGYTF
TRBV19	.	.	TRBJ1-6	TGTGCCAGTAGTTGGGGAAGCGGCAATTCACCCCTCCACTTT	CASSWGSGNSPLHF
TRBV6-5	.	few	TRBJ1-6	TGTGCCAGCAGTCTAGGATCAACCTATAATTCACCCCTCCACTTT	CASSLGSTYNSPLHF
TRBV5-1	.	.	TRBJ2-3	TGCGCCAGCAGCTTGGCCGGGGATCTCACAGATACGCAGTATTTT	CASSLAGDLTDTQYF
TRBV7-2	TRBD1	.	TRBJ1-1	TGTGCCAGCAGCCTAACCCCCGGGACAGGGGTCACTGAAGCTTTCTTT	CASSLTPGTGVTEAFF
TRBV25-1	.	.	TRBJ1-1	TGTGCCAGCAGTGAACGTCGAGGGAACACTGAAGCTTTCTTT	CASSERRGNTEAFF
TRBV7-9	.	.	TRBJ1-2	TGTGCCAGCAGCTTAGCTATCACAGGTCCCTATGGCTACACCTTC	CASSLAITGPYGYTF
TRBV4-1	TRBD1	.	TRBJ2-3	TGCGCCAGCAGCCCATGGGGGACAGGGACAACAGATACGCAGTATTTT	CASSPWGTGTTDTQYF
TRBV6-5	.	.	TRBJ1-5	TGTGCCAGCAGCCAAAATCAGCCCCAGCATTTT	CASSQNQPQHF
TRBV19	TRBD2	.	TRBJ2-3	TGTGCCAGTACCCCGGGACTAGCATCAGATACGCAGTATTTT	CASTPGLASDTQYF
TRBV30	.	.	TRBJ1-2	TGTGCCTGGAGTGCAGCAGTCCTAGATGGCTACACCTTC	CAWSAAVLDGYTF
TRBV10-1	TRBD1	.	TRBJ1-4	TGCGCCAGCAGTGAGTCCGGGACAGGGAATGAAAAACTGTTTTTT	CASSESGTGNEKLFF
TRBV27	.	.	TRBJ1-2	TGTGCCAGCAGTTTATCGAATACAGGAGCTAACTATGGCTACACCTTC	CASSLSNTGANYGYTF
TRBV6-1	.	.	TRBJ1-5	TGTGCCAGCAGTGAAATAAGGGGTCATCAGCCCCAGCATTTT	CASSEIRGHQPQHF
TRBV30	.	.	TRBJ1-4	TGTGCCTGGAGCACAGGCCTCAATGAAAAACTGTTTTTT	CAWSTGLNEKLFF
TRBV5-1	.	once	TRBJ1-2	TGCGCCAGCAGCTTGCCCGGACGGGATTACTATGGCTACACCTTC	CASSLPGRDYYGYTF
TRBV18	.	.	TRBJ1-6	TGTGCCAGCTCACCACCGCCAGGGTGGCGTTCACCCCTCCACTTT	CASSPPPGWRSPLHF
TRBV5-1	TRBD1	.	TRBJ2-7	TGCGCCAGCAGCTCATGGACAGGGGGATTAAACGAGCAGTACTTC	CASSSWTGGLNEQYF
TRBV28	.	.	TRBJ1-2	TGTGCCAGCAGTTCGCCCTCGAACAGCTATGGCTACACCTTC	CASSSPSNSYGYTF
TRBV5-8	.	.	TRBJ2-7	TGTGCCAGCAGCTTGGGCAGGGGCTCCTACGAGCAGTACTTC	CASSLGRGSYEQYF
TRBV9	.	.	TRBJ1-6	TGTGCCAGCAGCGTAGTACAGGGTAGTTCACCCCTCCACTTT	CASSVVQGSSPLHF
TRBV6-4	.	.	TRBJ1-2	TGTGCCAGCAGTGATGGAGGATCCTATGGCTACACCTTC	CASSDGGSYGYTF
TRBV4-2	TRBD2	.	TRBJ2-1	TGTGCCAGCAGCCCTTTAGCGGGGGGCCTTCGAGAGCAGTTCTTC	CASSPLAGGLREQFF
TRBV6-2/TRBV6-3	TRBD1	.	TRBJ1-2	TGTGCCAGCAGCCCTGACAGGGGGGTCGGCTACACCTTC	CASSPDRGVGYTF
TRBV2	TRBD1	.	TRBJ1-2	TGTGCCAGCATCCGGGACAGGGCCTCGATTGACTATGGCTACACCTTC	CASIRDRASIDYGYTF
TRBV5-6	TRBD1	.	TRBJ2-7	TGTGCCAGCAGCTGGCCGGGACAGTCCTACGAGCAGTACTTC	CASSWPGQSYEQYF
TRBV7-3	TRBD2	few	TRBJ2-3	TGTGCCAGCAGCTTAGCGGGGGGCACAGATACGCAGTATTTT	CASSLAGGTDTQYF
TRBV7-9	TRBD2	.	TRBJ2-7	TGTGCCAGCAGCTTAGTAGTTAGTGAGGGGCGGGGGTCCGCCTACGAGCAGTACTTC	CASSLVVSEGRGSAYEQYF
TRBV9	.	.	TRBJ1-3	TGTGCCAGCAGCGAACAGACAGGTATCTCTGGAAACACCATATATTTT	CASSEQTGISGNTIYF